These 10 T cell receptor beta chains were sequenced from one sample in a study of radiotherapy plus CTLA-4 blockade in lung cancer. TCRdb keeps only in-frame clones here, not all; method: immunoSEQ multiplex PCR. The data contain about 44,000 clones, roughly four fifths of them singletons. Sequencing used peripheral blood, obtained from a patient treated with radiotherapy plus ipilimumab. The receptor source for this set is a human donor with non-small cell lung cancer whose response to radiotherapy plus ipilimumab could not be evaluated.

Here the CDR3 reads CASSRRGQWGDIQYF. The CDR3 DNA sequence: TGTGCCAGCTCACGAAGGGGGCAGTGGGGAGACATTCAGTACTTC. This chain links TRBV18 with TRBJ2-4, with 7 bases aligning to TRBD1. The CDR3 is 15 residues long. The J segment lost 8 bases and the V segment lost 4 bases, leaving 11 bases of the junction unmatched. CDR1 KGHSH and CDR2 LQKENI come from the germline V gene.

The chain joins TRBV5-6 to TRBJ2-5, with D perhaps TRBD1 (6 bases). CDR1 SGHDT and CDR2 YYEEEE come from the germline V gene. Between the trimmed V and J ends, which lost 0 bases and 5 bases, there was a span of 14 bases. The CDR3 runs to 15 residues. The CDR3 spells CASSLANLRGETQYF. DNA for the CDR3: TGTGCCAGCAGCTTGGCGAACCTCAGGGGCGAGACCCAGTACTTC.

This chain links TRBV9 with TRBJ1-2; a weak D match, TRBD1 (5 bases). This CDR3 comprises 15 residues. Germline V CDR1 and CDR2: SGDLS, YYNGEE. The V end was cut by 3 bases, the J end by 0 bases, with 12 bases between. CDR3 coding DNA: TGTGCCAGCAGCGATACAGGCGACCCTAACTATGGCTACACCTTC. Translated, it gives CASSDTGDPNYGYTF.

The chain combines TRBV7-3 with TRBJ2-3, with a possible D match to TRBD2 (5 bases). V lost 4 bases to trimming and J lost 1 base, with 15 bases between them. From germline, CDR1 is SGHTA and CDR2 FQGTGA. This CDR3 is 16 amino acids long. CDR3 in amino acids: CASSSRLSGGTDTQYF. The CDR3 DNA reads as TGTGCCAGCAGCTCGCGACTAAGCGGTGGCACAGATACGCAGTATTTT.

The chain joins TRBV5-1 to TRBJ2-5, with D possibly matching TRBD1 (5 bases). Trimming cost V 2 bases and J 4 bases, with 12 bases left between them. Germline V gene sequence: CDR1 SGHRS, CDR2 YFSETQ. The CDR3 length is 14 residues. CDR3 bases: TGCGCCAGCAGCTTCGAAGGGGCGTCAGAGACCCAGTACTTC. Its translation is CASSFEGASETQYF.

The chain has TRBV7-2 and TRBJ1-5; maybe TRBD1 (6 bases). V was cut by 1 base and J by 3 bases, with 13 bases left in between. The CDR3 is made up of 16 amino acids. The V gene's germline CDR1 is SGHTA and CDR2 FQGNSA. This chain's CDR3 is CASSLGQAAFNQPQHF. DNA for the CDR3: TGTGCCAGCAGCTTAGGACAGGCCGCTTTCAATCAGCCCCAGCATTTT.

The chain employs TRBV23-1 and TRBJ1-5; TRBD1 might be the D (5 bases). TRBV23-1 is labeled an ORF, and its function is uncertain. The V gene lost 4 bases and the J gene lost 2 bases, with 15 bases spanning the gap. CDR3 size: 16 residues. CDR3 protein: CASSPLGDGRNQPQHF. As DNA, the CDR3 is TGCGCCAGCAGTCCCCTAGGGGATGGGCGCAATCAGCCCCAGCATTTT.

CDR3 residues: CASSQGTSGVSRYNEQFF. CDR3 sequence (DNA): TGCGCCAGCAGCCAAGGGACTAGCGGGGTGAGCCGCTACAATGAGCAGTTCTTC. The V gene is TRBV4-3, the J gene TRBJ2-1, with 12 bases that match TRBD2. The CDR3 consists of 18 residues. Germline V CDR1 and CDR2: LGHNA, YSLEER. The J segment lost 3 bases and the V segment lost 1 base, leaving 7 bases of the junction unmatched.

This clone has only a few counts. This chain links TRBV5-4 with TRBJ2-5; the match to TRBD1 covers 11 bases. CDR3 length: 14 residues. Germline assignment: CDR1 SGHNT and CDR2 YYREEE (reference sequence). The junction had 5 bases not matched to a gene; V was cut back by 5 bases and J by 5 bases. In DNA form, the CDR3 reads TGTGCCAGCAGAGGGGACAGGGGGGATGAGACCCAGTACTTC. Residues: CASRGDRGDETQYF. The full variable domain, in which reference TRBV5-4 and TRBJ2-5 provide the parts outside the CDR3, is ETGVTQSPTHLIKTRGQQVTLRCSSQSGHNTVSWYQQALGQGPQFIFQYYREEENGRGNFPPRFSGLQFPNYSSELNVNALELDDSALYLCASRGDRGDETQYFGPGTRLLVL.

The J gene is TRBJ1-1, the V gene TRBV18; TRBD1 might be the D (5 bases). V was clipped by 1 base and J by 4 bases, with 22 bases between them. Germline V gene lookup returns CDR1 KGHSH and CDR2 LQKENI. The CDR3 has 18 amino acids. The CDR3 is CASSPRLGLRAEGTEAFF. The CDR3 DNA reads TGTGCCAGCTCACCACGTTTGGGACTCCGGGCGGAGGGCACTGAAGCTTTCTTT. The full variable domain, in which reference TRBV18 and TRBJ1-1 provide the parts outside the CDR3, is NAGVMQNPRHLVRRRGQEARLRCSPMKGHSHVYWYRQLPEEGLKFMVYLQKENIIDESGMPKERFSAEFPKEGPSILRIQQVVRGDSAAYFCASSPRLGLRAEGTEAFFGQGTRLTVV.